One T cell receptor (beta chain) is described in this entry. Clones were read by immunoSEQ multiplex PCR, and TCRdb kept only the in-frame ones, dropping some. This table has roughly 120,000 clones, about nine tenths appearing once. The CDR3 runs 19 residues. V lost 4 bases, J lost 0 bases, and 19 bases lay in between. Per germline, CDR1 KGHSH and CDR2 LQKENI. The sample is drawn from a study of control samples from healthy donors and cancer patients. This sequence was found in a woman younger than 35 in good health. The sequenced material came from blood. This chain connects TRBV18 to TRBJ2-6; D perhaps matches TRBD2 (5 bases). The CDR3 DNA follows: TGTGCCAGCTCACTGGACTCCCTAAATGGGCCCTCTGGGGCCAACGTCCTGACTTTC. Its protein is CASSLDSLNGPSGANVLTF.